These T cell receptor beta chains were read from a single sample in a study of T cell therapy after organ transplantation. Their specific antigens are unknown. TCRdb keeps only in-frame clones here, not all; method: immunoSEQ multiplex PCR. The table shows over 20,000 clones, with roughly 84% occurring only once. The sample in question was CD8+ T cells from blood, obtained after autologous CMV-specific T cell therapy. Receptors were obtained from a human patient who had received a solid organ transplant and had CMV disease. Some T cells may arise from the graft donor. Each CDR3 is given with its conserved first and last residue. D genes are given only for firm matches. The size field is filled for only some rows; it gives once, few, many or a size class.

V gene	clone size	J gene	D gene	CDR3 protein	CDR3 DNA
TRBV4-3	.	TRBJ2-7	TRBD2	CASSQGTSGRYEQYF	TGCGCCAGCAGCCAAGGCACTAGCGGGAGGTACGAGCAGTACTTC
TRBV28	.	TRBJ2-7	TRBD1	CASSFPGDSYEQYF	TGTGCCAGCAGTTTCCCTGGGGACAGCTACGAGCAGTACTTC
TRBV9	.	TRBJ1-2	.	CASSVEGNYGYTF	TGTGCCAGCAGCGTCGAAGGTAACTATGGCTACACCTTC
TRBV27	.	TRBJ2-3	.	CASSLSQDFRTADTQYF	TGTGCCAGCAGTTTATCCCAGGACTTCCGAACCGCAGATACGCAGTATTTT
TRBV6-5	.	TRBJ1-6	.	CASSSQGENSPLHF	TGTGCCAGCAGTTCACAGGGTGAGAATTCACCCCTCCACTTT
TRBV9	.	TRBJ1-2	.	CASSVAARTNYGYTF	TGTGCCAGCAGCGTAGCGGCCAGGACCAACTATGGCTACACCTTC
TRBV6-4	.	TRBJ2-2	TRBD2	CASSDGTSGSRDTGELFF	TGTGCCAGCAGTGACGGGACTAGCGGGAGTAGGGACACCGGGGAGCTGTTTTTT
TRBV6-5	few	TRBJ1-1	.	CASSYSGMNTEAFF	TGTGCCAGCAGTTACTCAGGGATGAACACTGAAGCTTTCTTT
TRBV6-4	.	TRBJ2-1	TRBD2	CASSEGSGMDEQFF	TGTGCCAGCAGTGAAGGTAGCGGGATGGATGAGCAGTTCTTC
TRBV7-6	.	TRBJ2-2	.	CASSLFPGTRNTGELFF	TGTGCCAGCAGCTTATTCCCCGGGACTCGTAACACCGGGGAGCTGTTTTTT
TRBV5-1	.	TRBJ2-1	.	CASSLAWGRQDEQFF	TGCGCCAGCAGCTTGGCCTGGGGGCGCCAAGATGAGCAGTTCTTC
TRBV29-1	.	TRBJ2-1	TRBD1	CSTSGTGSFQFF	TGCAGCACAAGTGGGACAGGGAGTTTTCAGTTCTTC
TRBV14	once	TRBJ2-1	TRBD2	CASSQPGLAGGKEQFF	TGTGCCAGCAGCCAGCCGGGACTAGCGGGAGGGAAAGAGCAGTTCTTC
TRBV6-7	once	TRBJ1-1	TRBD1	CASSTRQGRGRDTEAFF	TGTGCCAGCAGTACCCGACAGGGACGGGGTAGGGACACTGAAGCTTTCTTT
TRBV9	.	TRBJ2-1	.	CASSVGRRAYNEQFF	TGTGCCAGCAGCGTCGGACGTCGGGCCTACAATGAGCAGTTCTTC
TRBV4-3	.	TRBJ2-3	.	CASSHDTDTQYF	TGCGCCAGCAGCCACGACACAGATACGCAGTATTTT
TRBV5-4	.	TRBJ2-7	.	CASSRFTGTASSYEQYF	TGTGCCAGCAGCCGGTTTACCGGGACTGCGAGCTCCTACGAGCAGTACTTC
TRBV6-4	many	TRBJ1-6	.	CASSEGENSPLHF	TGTGCCAGCAGTGAAGGGGAAAATTCACCCCTCCACTTT
TRBV30	.	TRBJ1-1	TRBD1	CAFTAGTGTEAFF	TGTGCCTTCACAGCCGGGACAGGGACTGAAGCTTTCTTT
TRBV2	.	TRBJ2-1	.	CASSPGGEQFF	TGTGCCAGCAGTCCGGGTGGTGAGCAGTTCTTC
TRBV23-1	few	TRBJ1-1	.	CASSQSGDVAEAFF	TGCGCCAGCAGTCAAAGCGGGGATGTAGCTGAAGCTTTCTTT
TRBV4-1	.	TRBJ1-1	TRBD1	CASSQPETGDTEAFF	TGCGCCAGCAGCCAACCGGAGACAGGGGACACTGAAGCTTTCTTT
TRBV5-1	.	TRBJ2-1	.	CASSWRQGGNNEQFF	TGCGCCAGCAGCTGGCGACAGGGAGGCAACAATGAGCAGTTCTTC
TRBV9	.	TRBJ1-6	.	CASTTGGTGNSPLHF	TGTGCCAGCACCACAGGCGGGACGGGAAATTCACCCCTCCACTTT
TRBV19	once	TRBJ1-1	.	CASSIGGNTEAFF	TGTGCCAGTAGTATAGGAGGGAACACTGAAGCTTTCTTT
TRBV19	.	TRBJ2-3	.	CASSIVPGVDTQYF	TGTGCCAGTAGTATAGTCCCAGGGGTAGATACGCAGTATTTT
TRBV6-5	few	TRBJ2-7	TRBD1	CASSSGQAIYEQYF	TGTGCCAGCAGTTCAGGACAGGCTATCTACGAGCAGTACTTC
TRBV12-5	.	TRBJ1-5	.	CASGYGGQNQPQHF	TGTGCTAGTGGTTATGGGGGGCAGAATCAGCCCCAGCATTTT
TRBV2	.	TRBJ1-2	.	CASSGTRKDGYTF	TGTGCCAGCAGTGGGACAAGGAAAGATGGCTACACCTTC
TRBV30	.	TRBJ2-5	TRBD1	CAWSTGTAIQETQYF	TGTGCCTGGAGTACCGGGACAGCCATCCAAGAGACCCAGTACTTC
TRBV28	.	TRBJ2-7	.	CASSLFPGGSYEQYF	TGTGCCAGCAGTTTATTCCCAGGGGGGTCCTACGAGCAGTACTTC
TRBV28	large	TRBJ1-2	.	CASSDKGPNYGYTF	TGTGCCAGCAGTGATAAGGGACCTAACTATGGCTACACCTTC